These 27 T cell receptor beta chains were sequenced from one sample in a study of identical twins. In TCRdb, the 5' RACE reads were re-called with MiXCR into one record per CDR3 protein. This table holds hundreds of thousands of distinct CDR3 sequences, under 9% found once. This sample also appeared in a second study, on yellow fever vaccine responses in identical twins.

The sample consisted of PBMCs. The receptors stem from a woman between 18 and 30 years old in good health.

V usage is TRBV5-1 and J usage is TRBJ1-1; 9 bases align to TRBD1. The junction had 8 bases not matched to a gene; V was cut back by 4 bases and J by 1 base. CDR1 is SGHRS, CDR2 YFSETQ, per germline. This CDR3 spans 16 amino acids. As DNA, the CDR3 is TGCGCCAGCAGCGCACAGGGGGCATTAAAGAACACTGAAGCTTTCTTT. The encoded protein is CASSAQGALKNTEAFF.

This clonotype appeared many times. The J gene is TRBJ2-1, the V gene TRBV7-9; tentatively, D is TRBD1 or TRBD2 (5 bases each). Germline CDR1 reads SEHNR; CDR2 reads FQNEAQ (reference sequence). CDR3 size: 13 residues. V gave up 4 bases and J gave up 7 bases, with 11 bases separating them. CDR3 DNA sequence: TGTGCCAGCAGCTCCGGGACCCATAATGAGCAGTTCTTC. Protein product: CASSSGTHNEQFF.

The chain carries TRBV15 and TRBJ2-7; D not resolved. With 0 bases removed from V and 3 bases from J, the gap between germline ends came to 3 bases. Germline V gene data show CDR1 as LNHNV and CDR2 as YYDKDF (reference sequence). This CDR3 is 12 amino acids long. The CDR3 DNA is TGTGCCACCAGCAGAGACCACTACGAGCAGTACTTC. Translation: CATSRDHYEQYF.

The chain has TRBV5-6 and TRBJ2-7, with D perhaps matching TRBD1 or TRBD2 (8 bases each). The ends were cut back, 1 base at V and 3 bases at J, with 20 bases in the middle. Germline CDR1 reads SGHDT; CDR2 reads YYEEEE. The CDR3 is 17 amino acids. CDR3 bases: TGTGCCAGCAGCTTGAGAGGGACAGGACTAGCAGACTACGAGCAGTACTTC. Translating gives CASSLRGTGLADYEQYF.

In this sample, this clonotype turned up once. The chain links TRBV7-9 to TRBJ2-7, with TRBD2 as a possible D gene (6 bases). The CDR3 runs to 13 residues. Trimming pared 3 bases from V and 7 bases from J, leaving 13 bases between. Germline CDR1 and CDR2: SEHNR and FQNEAQ (reference sequence). The CDR3 reads CASSLAEGGEQYF. The CDR3, as DNA: TGTGCCAGCAGCTTGGCGGAGGGCGGAGAGCAGTACTTC.

This clonotype was counted only a few times. This sequence joins TRBV5-6 and TRBJ2-7; D not resolved. Per germline, CDR1 SGHDT and CDR2 YYEEEE. Trimming stripped 0 bases from V and 0 bases from J, with 7 bases between. The CDR3 covers 14 residues. The CDR3 sequence: CASSLALASYEQYF. The CDR3 nucleotides read TGTGCCAGCAGCTTGGCGCTGGCCTCCTACGAGCAGTACTTC.

In its sample, this clonotype was seen a few times. This rearrangement joins TRBV11-2 to TRBJ2-1, with D perhaps matching TRBD1 or TRBD2 (5 bases each). The V gene lost 5 bases and the J gene lost 7 bases, with 12 bases spanning the gap. The germline CDR1 and CDR2 sequences are SGHAT and FQNNGV. This CDR3 is 13 amino acids long. The CDR3 here is CASSPGTRNEQFF. CDR3 coding DNA: TGTGCCAGCAGCCCCGGGACCCGGAATGAGCAGTTCTTC.

This clonotype was counted only a few times. The V gene is TRBV11-2, the J gene TRBJ2-3; 10 bases fit TRBD2. Germline V gene sequence: CDR1 SGHAT, CDR2 FQNNGV. Trimming took 5 bases from V and 0 from J; bases not matched to a gene: 14. CDR3 length equals 19 residues. The CDR3 DNA follows: TGTGCCAGCAGCAAAAGGGGACTAGCGTGGGGGTCTAGCACAGATACGCAGTATTTT. This sequence encodes CASSKRGLAWGSSTDTQYF.

This clonotype was observed a handful of times. V is TRBV12-3 or TRBV12-4 and J is TRBJ2-3, with D perhaps assigned TRBD1 or TRBD2 (6 bases each). Trimming took 5 bases from V and 1 from J, leaving 16 bases between them. The CDR3 consists of 16 residues. This CDR3 is CASSPFRGQGTDTQYF. CDR3 coding DNA: TGTGCCAGCAGTCCTTTCCGGGGGCAGGGCACAGATACGCAGTATTTT.

This clonotype was seen a handful of times. This chain links TRBV5-1 with TRBJ2-7; no definite D call. Trimming removed 4 bases at V and 4 bases at J, with 15 bases between. The germline V gene has CDR1 SGHRS and CDR2 YFSETQ. The CDR3 contains 14 residues. CDR3: CASSLKTPQYEQYF. CDR3 nucleotide sequence: TGCGCCAGCAGCCTCAAGACACCCCAGTACGAGCAGTACTTC.

At least ten counts were recorded for this clonotype. This sequence joins TRBV5-1 and TRBJ2-1, with 9 nucleotides matching TRBD2. Germline lookup yields CDR1 SGHRS and CDR2 YFSETQ. The CDR3 length is 16 residues. The V segment lost 0 bases and the J segment 9 bases; nucleotides outside the gene matches: 10. CDR3 nucleotide sequence: TGCGCCAGCAGCTTGGGGGCTAGCGGGATAATGGGTGAGCAGTTCTTC. Its protein product is CASSLGASGIMGEQFF.

This clonotype occurred many times. J is TRBJ2-2 and V is TRBV12-3 or TRBV12-4; the match to TRBD2 covers 13 bases. Trimming at V came to 5 bases and at J to 4 bases, leaving 4 bases not matched to a gene. CDR3 size: 16 residues. CDR3 nucleotide sequence: TGTGCCAGCAGTCGGGGACTAGCGGGACCCACCGGGGAGCTGTTTTTT. Protein: CASSRGLAGPTGELFF.

This clonotype was detected many times. The rearrangement links TRBV29-1 to TRBJ2-1; 7 bases align to TRBD1. The CDR3 is 13 amino acids. CDR1 SQVTM and CDR2 ANQGSEA come from the germline V gene. The V segment lost 8 bases and the J segment 5 bases; nucleotides outside the gene matches: 9. In DNA, the CDR3 is TGCAGCCTACAGGGGCGACCTGACAATGAGCAGTTCTTC. Encoded protein: CSLQGRPDNEQFF.

The sample holds a few counts of this clonotype. The rearrangement joins TRBV27 to TRBJ2-7; TRBD1 agrees at 7 bases. The V gene's germline CDR1 is MNHEY and CDR2 SMNVEV (reference sequence). CDR3 size: 22 residues. V trimming: 4 bases; J trimming: 0 bases; junction bases outside the gene matches: 27. The CDR3 region is CASSSTGGQDPTRRASSYEQYF. Here the CDR3 DNA reads TGTGCCAGCAGTTCTACTGGCGGACAGGATCCCACTAGGCGGGCGAGCTCCTACGAGCAGTACTTC.

This clonotype has a handful of counts. The V and J genes are TRBV4-3 and TRBJ2-1; D unclear. Per germline, CDR1 LGHNA and CDR2 YSLEER. The CDR3 has 14 amino acids. V lost 2 bases and J lost 6, with 11 bases in between. The CDR3 DNA sequence: TGCGCCAGCAGCCAAAGTGTACTCTCCAATGAGCAGTTCTTC. It translates to CASSQSVLSNEQFF.

This clonotype was seen a handful of times. The chain is built from TRBV7-2 and TRBJ2-3, with 9 bases aligning to TRBD2. CDR3 length equals 15 residues. Per germline, CDR1 SGHTA and CDR2 FQGNSA. Trimming took 5 bases from V and 8 from J; bases not matched to a gene: 11. The CDR3 spells CASSRRLADPGTQYF. The CDR3 nucleotides are TGTGCCAGCAGCCGACGACTAGCGGATCCGGGTACGCAGTATTTT.

The chain recombines TRBV15 with TRBJ1-5; D is uncertain. CDR3 length: 12 residues. Trimming shortened V by 0 bases and J by 7 bases, and 4 bases separated the two germline ends. Germline values: CDR1 LNHNV, CDR2 YYDKDF (reference sequence). CDR3: CATSRDLQPQHF. The CDR3 nucleotides are TGTGCCACCAGCAGAGATTTGCAGCCCCAGCATTTT.

Only a few counts were recorded for this clonotype. The V gene is TRBV20-1, the J gene TRBJ1-2, with TRBD1 matching over 7 bases. The CDR3 length is 11 residues. V shed 6 bases and J 8 bases; nucleotides not matched to a gene: 6. Germline CDR1 reads DFQATT; CDR2 reads SNEGSKA (reference sequence). The CDR3 region has the DNA TGCAGTGCAGCTGACAGGGACGGCTACACCTTC. It encodes CSAADRDGYTF.

The chain links TRBV7-8 to TRBJ1-2; 10 bases line up with TRBD1. J gave up 6 bases and V 5 bases, and 9 bases lay outside the gene matches. The CDR3 length is 15 residues. From germline, CDR1 is SGHVS and CDR2 FQNEAQ. The CDR3 loop reads CASSGRQGARDGYTF. CDR3 in DNA: TGTGCCAGCAGCGGGAGACAGGGGGCGAGGGATGGCTACACCTTC.

In its sample, this clonotype was seen many times. The chain joins TRBV20-1 to TRBJ2-5; 10 nucleotides agree with TRBD2. CDR1 and CDR2 (germline): DFQATT, SNEGSKA (reference sequence). The V gene end was trimmed by 6 bases and the J gene end by 5 bases; junction bases not matched to a gene: 6. The CDR3 has 13 amino acids. The CDR3, as DNA: TGCAGTGCCGGAGAGACTAGCGGGGAGACCCAGTACTTC. Residues: CSAGETSGETQYF.

In its sample, this clonotype was seen a few times. The V and J genes are TRBV28 and TRBJ1-6; D is unresolved. The CDR3 totals 19 residues. Germline-derived CDR1 and CDR2 are MDHEN and SYDVKM. Trimming removed 2 bases at V and 2 bases at J, with 19 bases between. The CDR3 sequence: CASSLRGIVEGAYNSPLHF. Here the CDR3 DNA reads TGTGCCAGCAGTTTACGGGGTATAGTGGAGGGCGCCTATAATTCACCCCTCCACTTT.

A few counts support this clonotype. V usage is TRBV4-1 and J usage is TRBJ2-7, with TRBD1 matching over 7 bases. V lost 0 bases and J lost 5; bases outside the gene matches: 10. Germline-derived CDR1 and CDR2 are MGHRA and YSYEKL. The CDR3 runs to 16 residues. The CDR3 loop reads CASSQDFLDREDEQYF. As DNA, the CDR3 is TGCGCCAGCAGCCAAGATTTTCTCGACAGGGAAGACGAGCAGTACTTC.

This clonotype occurred a few times. The chain combines TRBV15 with TRBJ2-3; D is uncertain. The CDR3 totals 15 residues. Germline V lookup: CDR1 LNHNV, CDR2 YYDKDF (reference sequence). Trimming took off 0 bases at V and 6 bases at J, with 13 bases between the two ends. The CDR3 coding sequence is TGTGCCACCAGCAGAGATAGGGAATCCCGGGATACGCAGTATTTT. It codes for CATSRDRESRDTQYF.

This clonotype has more than one count but fewer than ten. This chain joins TRBV7-2 and TRBJ1-6; D possibly corresponds to TRBD1 (5 bases). The CDR3 extends over 13 amino acids. V lost 2 bases to trimming and J lost 9 bases, with 8 bases between them. Germline values: CDR1 SGHTA, CDR2 FQGNSA. The CDR3 nucleotides read TGTGCCAGCAGCTTACAGGGAGGTTCACCCCTCCACTTT. Translated, it gives CASSLQGGSPLHF. Based on the CDR3 plus reference TRBV7-2 and TRBJ1-6, the full variable domain is GAGVSQSPSNKVTEKGKDVELRCDPISGHTALYWYRQSLGQGLEFLIYFQGNSAPDKSGLPSDRFSAERTGGSVSTLTIQRTQQEDSAVYLCASSLQGGSPLHFGNGTRLTVT.

This clonotype was detected only a few times. The CDR3, as DNA: TGTGCCAGCAGTTTGCCAGGGGGCCAATCTGGGGCCAACGTCCTGACTTTC. This translates into CASSLPGGQSGANVLTF. The chain links TRBV12-3 or TRBV12-4 to TRBJ2-6; 8 bases match TRBD1. The V segment lost 3 bases and the J segment 1 base; nucleotides outside the gene matches: 5. This CDR3 region has 17 residues.

The chain has TRBV7-9 and TRBJ2-2, with D possibly being TRBD1 or TRBD2 (5 bases each). CDR3 length: 17 amino acids. Germline V gives CDR1 SEHNR, CDR2 FQNEAQ (reference sequence). V gave up 4 bases and J gave up 2 bases, with 17 bases separating them. This CDR3 reads CASSSRDLHLNTGELFF. The CDR3 DNA reads TGTGCCAGCAGCTCCCGGGACCTTCATCTCAACACCGGGGAGCTGTTTTTT.

This clonotype was seen at least ten times. The chain links TRBV6-2 or TRBV6-3 to TRBJ2-7; 8 bases align to TRBD2. Germline CDR1 and CDR2: MNHEY and SVGEGT. The CDR3 spans 14 residues. V shed 4 bases, J shed 5 bases, and the junction held 7 bases outside the gene matches. The CDR3 spells CASSSTGRAHEQYF. The CDR3 bases are TGTGCCAGCAGTTCCACCGGGAGGGCCCACGAGCAGTACTTC.